The 7 T cell receptor beta chains below come from one sample, sequenced in a study of shared clonotypes between healthy human individuals. Sequenced by immunoSEQ multiplex PCR; TCRdb stores in-frame clones only, minus some. Among some 1.5 million clones listed, roughly 97% were seen once. Specimen: naive CD4+ T cells sorted from blood. Subset meaning: CD45RA+ positively selected. These receptors were collected from a man under 40 in good health.

CDR3 DNA: TGTGCCAGCTCGAGGGGGCCGGGGAGCTCCTACAATGAGCAGTTCTTC. Protein product: CASSRGPGSSYNEQFF. This rearrangement joins TRBV7-3 to TRBJ2-1; 7 positions agree with TRBD1. The CDR3 spans 16 residues. Germline lookup yields CDR1 SGHTA and CDR2 FQGTGA. With 8 bases clipped from V and 0 bases from J, the junction kept 10 bases outside the gene matches.

V usage is TRBV7-6 and J usage is TRBJ1-2; 9 nucleotides line up with TRBD1. CDR1 is SGHVS, CDR2 FNYEAQ, per germline. This CDR3 spans 16 amino acids. V was pared by 5 bases and J by 2 bases, with 9 bases of the junction left unmatched. The CDR3 nucleotides read TGTGCCAGCAGCCTTGTCCCGGGACAGGGAAACTATGGCTACACCTTC. Its protein product is CASSLVPGQGNYGYTF.

This chain joins TRBV14 and TRBJ2-5; the match to TRBD2 covers 14 bases. Germline CDR1 and CDR2: SGHDN and FVKESK. V lost 0 bases, J lost 5 bases, and 14 bases stayed unmatched. This CDR3 contains 20 residues. In DNA, the CDR3 is TGTGCCAGCAGCCAAGATATCAGGACTAGCGGGAGGAGGTTTGGGGAGACCCAGTACTTC. Translation gives CASSQDIRTSGRRFGETQYF.

The chain links TRBV28 to TRBJ1-5; tentatively, D is TRBD1 (5 bases). The CDR3 consists of 16 residues. Trimming took off 3 bases at V and 2 bases at J, with 14 bases between the two ends. Germline V gene sequence: CDR1 MDHEN, CDR2 SYDVKM. The CDR3 bases are TGTGCCAGCAGTTTGGAGGCAGGGCAGGGCAATCAGCCCCAGCATTTT. The encoded protein is CASSLEAGQGNQPQHF.

The chain combines TRBV5-1 with TRBJ2-3; D unresolved. The length of the CDR3 is 19 residues. CDR1 and CDR2 (germline): SGHRS, YFSETQ. V shed 4 bases and J shed 0 bases, with 24 bases lying between them. CDR3: CASSTGLGIGITSTDTQYF. The CDR3 DNA sequence: TGCGCCAGCAGCACCGGCCTCGGTATTGGCATAACTAGCACAGATACGCAGTATTTT.

The chain has TRBV27 and TRBJ1-5; no clear D gene. The germline CDR1 and CDR2 sequences are MNHEY and SMNVEV (reference sequence). V shed 3 bases and J shed 4 bases, with 13 bases lying between them. CDR3 length equals 15 residues. CDR3 sequence (DNA): TGTGCCAGCAGTTTTCGGTCACCTACGAATCAGCCCCAGCATTTT. This sequence encodes CASSFRSPTNQPQHF.

This chain links TRBV5-1 with TRBJ1-2, with D maybe TRBD1 (6 bases). In germline, CDR1 is SGHRS, CDR2 YFSETQ. The CDR3 consists of 16 residues. V lost 0 bases, J lost 2 bases, and 14 bases lay in between. DNA for the CDR3: TGCGCCAGCAGCTTGGAGGCCGGGGGCGGGAACTATGGCTACACCTTC. Amino acids: CASSLEAGGGNYGYTF.